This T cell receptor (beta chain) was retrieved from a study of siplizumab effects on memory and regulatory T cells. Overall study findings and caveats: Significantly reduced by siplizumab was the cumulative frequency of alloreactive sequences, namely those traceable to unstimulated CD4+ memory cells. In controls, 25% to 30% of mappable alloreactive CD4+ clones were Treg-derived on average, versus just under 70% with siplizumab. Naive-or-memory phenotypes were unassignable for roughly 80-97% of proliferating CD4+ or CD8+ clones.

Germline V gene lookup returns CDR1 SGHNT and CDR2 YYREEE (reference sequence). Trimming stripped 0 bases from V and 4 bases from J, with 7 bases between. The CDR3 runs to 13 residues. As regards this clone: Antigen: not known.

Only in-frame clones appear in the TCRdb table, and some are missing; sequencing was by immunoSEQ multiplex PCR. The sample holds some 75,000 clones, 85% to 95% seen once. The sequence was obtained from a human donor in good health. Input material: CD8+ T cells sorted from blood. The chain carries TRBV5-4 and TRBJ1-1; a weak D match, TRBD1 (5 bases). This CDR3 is CASSLEGITEAFF. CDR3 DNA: TGTGCCAGCAGCTTGGAGGGGATCACTGAAGCTTTCTTT.